This T cell receptor beta chain stems from a study of blood T cell repertoires in COVID-19. Study-wide background: Sources were T cells, B-cell-depleted T cells, or PBMCs; the material itself was cDNA or gDNA.

Produced via immunoSEQ multiplex PCR; TCRdb's table is partial and in-frame only. The sample holds around 66,000 clones, over 75% seen once. Germline trimming cut 0 bases from V and 4 bases from J; bases unmatched to any gene: 6. This CDR3 is 17 amino acids long. The germline gives CDR1 LGHNA, CDR2 YSLEER. The V call is TRBV4-3, the J call TRBJ2-2, with TRBD2 identical over 9 bases. Specimen: peripheral blood. The origin of this receptor is a man aged 55 to 70 with acute or convalescent COVID-19. The CDR3 DNA sequence: TGCGCCAGCAGCCAAGATCGGGCGGGGGGGGGCACCGGGGAGCTGTTTTTT. Encoded protein: CASSQDRAGGGTGELFF.